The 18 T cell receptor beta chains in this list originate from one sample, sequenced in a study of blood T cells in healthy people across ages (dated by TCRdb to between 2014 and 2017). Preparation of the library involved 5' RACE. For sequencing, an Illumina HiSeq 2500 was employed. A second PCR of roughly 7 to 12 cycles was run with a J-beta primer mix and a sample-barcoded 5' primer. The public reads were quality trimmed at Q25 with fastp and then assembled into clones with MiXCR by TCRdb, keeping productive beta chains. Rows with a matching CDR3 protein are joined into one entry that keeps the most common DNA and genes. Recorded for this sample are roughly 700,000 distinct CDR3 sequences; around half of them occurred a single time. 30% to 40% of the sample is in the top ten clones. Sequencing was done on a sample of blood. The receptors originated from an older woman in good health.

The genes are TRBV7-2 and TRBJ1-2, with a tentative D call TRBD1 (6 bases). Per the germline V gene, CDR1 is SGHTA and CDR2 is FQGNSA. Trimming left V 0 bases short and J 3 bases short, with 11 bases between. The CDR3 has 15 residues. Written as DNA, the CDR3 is TGTGCCAGCAGCTTAGCGGGGTGGGGGCACTATGGCTACACCTTC. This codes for CASSLAGWGHYGYTF.

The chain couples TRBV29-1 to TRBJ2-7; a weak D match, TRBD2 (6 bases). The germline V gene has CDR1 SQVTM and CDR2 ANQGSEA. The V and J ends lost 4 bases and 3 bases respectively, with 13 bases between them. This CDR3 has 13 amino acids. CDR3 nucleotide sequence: TGCAGCGTTGGGAGGGCGGGATTCTACGAGCAGTACTTC. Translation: CSVGRAGFYEQYF.

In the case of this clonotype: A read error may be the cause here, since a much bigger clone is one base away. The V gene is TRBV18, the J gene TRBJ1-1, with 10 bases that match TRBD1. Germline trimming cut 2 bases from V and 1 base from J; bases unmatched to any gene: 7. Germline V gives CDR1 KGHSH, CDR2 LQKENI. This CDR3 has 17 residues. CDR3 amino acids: CASSPSPDRGTNTEAFF. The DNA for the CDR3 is TGTGCCAGCTCACCATCCCCGGACAGGGGGACGAACACTGAAGCTTTCTTT.

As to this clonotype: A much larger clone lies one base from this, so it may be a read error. The CDR3 DNA sequence: TGTGCCAGCAGCTTAGTGGGTCTGGCAGAGGCCTTCAATCAGCCCCAGCATTTT. Translated, it gives CASSLVGLAEAFNQPQHF. V gene TRBV7-9 combines with J gene TRBJ1-5; D uncertain. V dropped 1 base and J dropped 3 bases, with 19 bases sitting between them. CDR3 length: 18 residues. From germline, CDR1 is SEHNR and CDR2 FQNEAQ (reference sequence).

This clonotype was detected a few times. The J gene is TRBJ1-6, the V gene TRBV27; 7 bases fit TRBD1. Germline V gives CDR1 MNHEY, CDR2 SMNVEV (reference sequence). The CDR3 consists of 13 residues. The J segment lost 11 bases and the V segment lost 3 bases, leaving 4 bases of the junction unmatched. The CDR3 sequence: CASSFNRGAPLHF. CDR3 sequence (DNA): TGTGCCAGCAGTTTCAACAGGGGTGCACCCCTCCACTTT.

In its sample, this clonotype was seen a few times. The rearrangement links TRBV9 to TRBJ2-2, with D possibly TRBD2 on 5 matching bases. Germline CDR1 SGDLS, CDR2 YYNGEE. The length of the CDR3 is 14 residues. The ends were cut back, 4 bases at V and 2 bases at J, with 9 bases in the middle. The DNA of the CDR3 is TGTGCCAGCAGCATCCGGGGAAACACCGGGGAGCTGTTTTTT. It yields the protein CASSIRGNTGELFF.

The CDR3 protein is CASSQGGLSQETQYF. The CDR3 DNA reads as TGTGCCAGCAGCCAAGGTGGGCTAAGCCAAGAGACCCAGTACTTC. The J gene is TRBJ2-5, the V gene TRBV3-1, with D hard to call. CDR1 and CDR2 (germline): LGHDT, YNNKEL (reference sequence). The V gene lost 1 base and the J gene lost 1 base, with 10 bases spanning the gap. CDR3 length: 15 residues.

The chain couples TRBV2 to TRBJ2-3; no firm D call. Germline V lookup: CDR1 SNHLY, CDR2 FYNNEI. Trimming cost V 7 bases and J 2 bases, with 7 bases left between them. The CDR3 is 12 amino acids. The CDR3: CASNPLTDTQYF. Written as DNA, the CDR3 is TGTGCCAGCAACCCACTCACAGATACGCAGTATTTT.

The CDR3 loop is CATRGASRSYNEQFF. The DNA for the CDR3 is TGTGCCACCCGTGGGGCCAGCCGGTCCTACAATGAGCAGTTCTTC. The chain joins TRBV15 to TRBJ2-1, with D possibly being TRBD1 (5 bases). The CDR3 consists of 15 residues. The V end was cut by 8 bases, the J end by 1 base, with 15 bases between. Germline V gives CDR1 LNHNV, CDR2 YYDKDF (reference sequence).

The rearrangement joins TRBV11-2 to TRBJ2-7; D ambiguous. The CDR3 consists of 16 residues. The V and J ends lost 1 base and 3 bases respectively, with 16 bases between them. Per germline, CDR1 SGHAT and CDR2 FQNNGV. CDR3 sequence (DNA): TGTGCCAGCAGCTTAGGGAAAGTAATCCCCCTCTACGAGCAGTACTTC. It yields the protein CASSLGKVIPLYEQYF. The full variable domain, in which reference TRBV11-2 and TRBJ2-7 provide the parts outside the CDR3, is EAGVAQSPRYKIIEKRQSVAFWCNPISGHATLYWYQQILGQGPKLLIQFQNNGVVDDSQLPKDRFSAERLKGVDSTLKIQPAKLEDSAVYLCASSLGKVIPLYEQYFGPGTRLTVT.

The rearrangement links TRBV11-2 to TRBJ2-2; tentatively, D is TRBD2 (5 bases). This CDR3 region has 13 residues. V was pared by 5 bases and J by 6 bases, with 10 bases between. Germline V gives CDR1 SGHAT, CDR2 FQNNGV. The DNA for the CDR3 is TGTGCCAGCAGCCGCGTGGAGGCCGGGGAGCTGTTTTTT. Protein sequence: CASSRVEAGELFF. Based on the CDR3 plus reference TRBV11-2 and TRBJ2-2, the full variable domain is EAGVAQSPRYKIIEKRQSVAFWCNPISGHATLYWYQQILGQGPKLLIQFQNNGVVDDSQLPKDRFSAERLKGVDSTLKIQPAKLEDSAVYLCASSRVEAGELFFGEGSRLTVL.

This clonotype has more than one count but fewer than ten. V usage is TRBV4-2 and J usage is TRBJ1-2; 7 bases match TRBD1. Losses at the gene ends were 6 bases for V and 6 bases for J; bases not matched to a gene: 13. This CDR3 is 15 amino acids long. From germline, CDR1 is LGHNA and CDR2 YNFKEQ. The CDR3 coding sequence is TGTGCCAGCAGGTCTCCGGGACAGAACACTAATGGCTACACCTTC. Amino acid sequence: CASRSPGQNTNGYTF.

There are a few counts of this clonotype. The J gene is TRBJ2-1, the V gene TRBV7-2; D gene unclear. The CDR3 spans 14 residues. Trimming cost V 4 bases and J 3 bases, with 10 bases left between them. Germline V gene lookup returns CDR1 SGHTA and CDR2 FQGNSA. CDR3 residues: CASSSTSRYNEQFF. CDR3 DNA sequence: TGTGCCAGCAGCTCCACCTCTCGCTACAATGAGCAGTTCTTC. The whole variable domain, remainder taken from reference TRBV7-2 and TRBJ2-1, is GAGVSQSPSNKVTEKGKDVELRCDPISGHTALYWYRQSLGQGLEFLIYFQGNSAPDKSGLPSDRFSAERTGGSVSTLTIQRTQQEDSAVYLCASSSTSRYNEQFFGPGTRLTVL.

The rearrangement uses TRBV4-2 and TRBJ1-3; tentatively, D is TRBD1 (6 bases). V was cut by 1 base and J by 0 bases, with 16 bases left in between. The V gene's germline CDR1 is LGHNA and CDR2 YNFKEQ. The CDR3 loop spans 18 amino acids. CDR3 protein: CASSQARGGRSSGNTIYF. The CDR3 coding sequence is TGTGCCAGCAGCCAAGCTCGGGGGGGCAGAAGCTCTGGAAACACCATATATTTT.

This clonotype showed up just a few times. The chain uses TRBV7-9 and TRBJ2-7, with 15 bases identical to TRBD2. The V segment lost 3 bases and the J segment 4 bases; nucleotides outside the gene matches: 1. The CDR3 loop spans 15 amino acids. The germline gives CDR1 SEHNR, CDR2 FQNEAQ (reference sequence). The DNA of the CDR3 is TGTGCCAGCAGCTTTGGGACTAGCGGGAGGTACGAGCAGTACTTC. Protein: CASSFGTSGRYEQYF.

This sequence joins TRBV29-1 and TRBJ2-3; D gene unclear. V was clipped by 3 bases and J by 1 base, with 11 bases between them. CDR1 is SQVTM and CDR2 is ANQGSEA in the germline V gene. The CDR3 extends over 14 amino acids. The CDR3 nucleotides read TGCAGCGTTGACCCCTCGCCTGGCACAGATACGCAGTATTTT. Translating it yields CSVDPSPGTDTQYF.

The CDR3 DNA reads TGTGCCAGCACCGGGGCGCGAAGCACTGAAGCTTTCTTT. It yields the protein CASTGARSTEAFF. The V call is TRBV27, the J call TRBJ1-1; the D gene is possibly TRBD1 (5 bases). Trimming removed 7 bases from V and 4 bases from J, with 13 bases in between. This CDR3 comprises 13 residues. The V gene's germline CDR1 is MNHEY and CDR2 SMNVEV (reference sequence).

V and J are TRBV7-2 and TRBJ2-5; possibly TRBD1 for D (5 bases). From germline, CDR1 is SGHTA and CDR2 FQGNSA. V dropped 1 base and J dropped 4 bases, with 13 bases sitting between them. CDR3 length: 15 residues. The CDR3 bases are TGTGCCAGCAGCTTAGTAGGTATTGGGGCAGAGACCCAGTACTTC. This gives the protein CASSLVGIGAETQYF.